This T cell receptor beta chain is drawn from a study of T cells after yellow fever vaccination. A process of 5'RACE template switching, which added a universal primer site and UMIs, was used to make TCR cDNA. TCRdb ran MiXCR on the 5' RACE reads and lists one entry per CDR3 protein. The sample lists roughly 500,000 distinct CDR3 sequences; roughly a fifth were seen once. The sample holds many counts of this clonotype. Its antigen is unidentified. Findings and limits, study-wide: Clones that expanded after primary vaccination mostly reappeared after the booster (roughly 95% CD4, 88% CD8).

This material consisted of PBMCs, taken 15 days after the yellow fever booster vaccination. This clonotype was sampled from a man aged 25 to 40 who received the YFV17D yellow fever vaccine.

The CDR3 region has the DNA TGTGCCAGCAGCTTCCTGGGCCGGGACTCCCCCTACGAGCAGTACTTC. It translates to CASSFLGRDSPYEQYF. The V call is TRBV2, the J call TRBJ2-7, with a tentative D call TRBD2 (6 bases). With 6 bases removed from V and 2 bases from J, the gap between germline ends came to 20 bases. Germline V CDR1 and CDR2: SNHLY, FYNNEI. CDR3 length: 16 amino acids.